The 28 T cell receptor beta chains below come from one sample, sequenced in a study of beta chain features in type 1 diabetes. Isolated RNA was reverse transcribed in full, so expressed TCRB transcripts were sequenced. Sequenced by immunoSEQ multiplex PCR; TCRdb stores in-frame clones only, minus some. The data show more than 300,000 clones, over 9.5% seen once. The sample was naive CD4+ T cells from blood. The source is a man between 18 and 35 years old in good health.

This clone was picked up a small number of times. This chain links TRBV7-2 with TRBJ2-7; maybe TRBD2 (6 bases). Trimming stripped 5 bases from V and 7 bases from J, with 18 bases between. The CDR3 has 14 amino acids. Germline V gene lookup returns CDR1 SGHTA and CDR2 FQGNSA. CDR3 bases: TGTGCCAGCAGCCGAGGGTTTTCGGCGGGAGAGCAGTACTTC. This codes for CASSRGFSAGEQYF.

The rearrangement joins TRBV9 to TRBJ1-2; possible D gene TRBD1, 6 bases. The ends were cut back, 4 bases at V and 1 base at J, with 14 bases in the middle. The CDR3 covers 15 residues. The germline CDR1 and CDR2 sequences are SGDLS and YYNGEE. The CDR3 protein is CASSPRTEINYGYTF. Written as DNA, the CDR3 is TGTGCCAGCAGCCCGCGGACAGAGATTAACTATGGCTACACCTTC.

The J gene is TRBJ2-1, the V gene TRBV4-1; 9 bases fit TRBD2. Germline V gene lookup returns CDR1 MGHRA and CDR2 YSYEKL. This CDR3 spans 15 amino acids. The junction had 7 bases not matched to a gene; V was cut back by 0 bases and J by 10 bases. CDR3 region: CASSQENSGSGEQFF. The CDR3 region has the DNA TGCGCCAGCAGCCAAGAAAATAGCGGGAGCGGCGAGCAGTTCTTC.

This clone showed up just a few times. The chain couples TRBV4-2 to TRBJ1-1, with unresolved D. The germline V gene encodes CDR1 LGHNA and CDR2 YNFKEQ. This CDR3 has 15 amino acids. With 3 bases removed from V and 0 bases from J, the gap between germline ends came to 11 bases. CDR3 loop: CASSHAGSLNTEAFF. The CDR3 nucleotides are TGTGCCAGCAGCCATGCGGGGTCCTTGAACACTGAAGCTTTCTTT.

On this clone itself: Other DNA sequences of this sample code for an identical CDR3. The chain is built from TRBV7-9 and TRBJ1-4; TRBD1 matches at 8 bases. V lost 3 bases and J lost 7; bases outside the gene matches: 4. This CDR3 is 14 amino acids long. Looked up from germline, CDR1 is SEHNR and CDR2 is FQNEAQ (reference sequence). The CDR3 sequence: CASSFGQGSEKLFF. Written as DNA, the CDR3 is TGTGCCAGCAGCTTCGGACAGGGATCTGAAAAACTGTTTTTT. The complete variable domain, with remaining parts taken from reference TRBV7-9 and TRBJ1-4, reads DTGVSQNPRHKITKRGQNVTFRCDPISEHNRLYWYRQTLGQGPEFLTYFQNEAQLEKSRLLSDRFSAERPKGSFSTLEIQRTEQGDSAMYLCASSFGQGSEKLFFGSGTQLSVL.

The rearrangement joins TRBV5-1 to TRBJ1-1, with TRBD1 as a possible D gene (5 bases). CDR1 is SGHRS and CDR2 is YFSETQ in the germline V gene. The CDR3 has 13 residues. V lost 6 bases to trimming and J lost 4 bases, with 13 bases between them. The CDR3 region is CASNRGRSTEAFF. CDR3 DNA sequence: TGCGCCAGCAACCGGGGGAGGTCCACTGAAGCTTTCTTT.

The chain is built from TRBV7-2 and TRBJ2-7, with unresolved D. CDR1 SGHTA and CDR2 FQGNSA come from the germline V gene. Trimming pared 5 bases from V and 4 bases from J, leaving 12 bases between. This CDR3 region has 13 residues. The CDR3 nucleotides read TGTGCCAGCAGCAGCCGCACCCTATACGAGCAGTACTTC. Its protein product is CASSSRTLYEQYF.

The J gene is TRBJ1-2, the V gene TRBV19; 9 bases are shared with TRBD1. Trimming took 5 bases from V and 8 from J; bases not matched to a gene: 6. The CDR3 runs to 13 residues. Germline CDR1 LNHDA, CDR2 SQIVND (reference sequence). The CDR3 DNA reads TGTGCCAGTAGTTCACAGGGGGCGAGGGGCTACACCTTC. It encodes CASSSQGARGYTF.

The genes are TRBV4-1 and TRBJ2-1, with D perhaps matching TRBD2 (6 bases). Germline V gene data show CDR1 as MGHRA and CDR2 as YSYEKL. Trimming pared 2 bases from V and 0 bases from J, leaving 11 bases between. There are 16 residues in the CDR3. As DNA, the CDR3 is TGCGCCAGCAGCCAAATTAGCGGTAGCTCCTACAATGAGCAGTTCTTC. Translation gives CASSQISGSSYNEQFF.

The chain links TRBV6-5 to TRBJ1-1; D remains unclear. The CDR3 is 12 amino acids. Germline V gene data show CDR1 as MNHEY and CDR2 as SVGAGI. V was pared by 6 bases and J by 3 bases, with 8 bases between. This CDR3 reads CASRTGYTEAFF. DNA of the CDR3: TGTGCCAGCAGAACGGGATACACTGAAGCTTTCTTT.

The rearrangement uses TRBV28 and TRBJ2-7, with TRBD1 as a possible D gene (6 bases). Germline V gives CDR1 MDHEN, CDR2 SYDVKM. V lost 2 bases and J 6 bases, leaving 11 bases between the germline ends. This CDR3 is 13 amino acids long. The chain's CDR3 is CASSLDRSLEQYF. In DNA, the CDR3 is TGTGCCAGCAGTTTAGACAGGAGCCTCGAGCAGTACTTC. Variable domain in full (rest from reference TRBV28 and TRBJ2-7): DVKVTQSSRYLVKRTGEKVFLECVQDMDHENMFWYRQDPGLGLRLIYFSYDVKMKEKGDIPEGYSVSREKKERFSLILESASTNQTSMYLCASSLDRSLEQYFGPGTRLTVT.

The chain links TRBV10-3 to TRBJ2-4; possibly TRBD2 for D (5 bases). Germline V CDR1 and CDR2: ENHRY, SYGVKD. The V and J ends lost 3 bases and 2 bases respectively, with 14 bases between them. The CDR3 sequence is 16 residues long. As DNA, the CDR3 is TGTGCCATCAGTGACGGAACTCCGACTACCAAAAACATTCAGTACTTC. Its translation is CAISDGTPTTKNIQYF.

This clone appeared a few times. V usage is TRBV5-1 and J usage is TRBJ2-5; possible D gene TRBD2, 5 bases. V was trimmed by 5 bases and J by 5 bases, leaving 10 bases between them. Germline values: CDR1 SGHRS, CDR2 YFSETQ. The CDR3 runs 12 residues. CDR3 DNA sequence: TGCGCCAGCAGGGCACTAGGGGAGACCCAGTACTTC. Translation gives CASRALGETQYF.

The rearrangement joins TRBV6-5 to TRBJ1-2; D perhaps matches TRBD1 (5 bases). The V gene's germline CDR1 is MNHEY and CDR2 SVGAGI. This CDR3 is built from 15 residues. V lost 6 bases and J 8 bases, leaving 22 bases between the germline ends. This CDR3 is CASRRMGRTSWGYTF. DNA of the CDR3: TGTGCCAGCAGGCGCATGGGACGGACTAGTTGGGGCTACACCTTC.

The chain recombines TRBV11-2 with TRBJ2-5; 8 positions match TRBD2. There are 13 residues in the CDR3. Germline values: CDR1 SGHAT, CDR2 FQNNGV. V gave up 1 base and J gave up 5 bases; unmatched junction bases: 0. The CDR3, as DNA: TGTGCCAGCAGCTTAGCTAGCGGGGAGACCCAGTACTTC. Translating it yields CASSLASGETQYF.

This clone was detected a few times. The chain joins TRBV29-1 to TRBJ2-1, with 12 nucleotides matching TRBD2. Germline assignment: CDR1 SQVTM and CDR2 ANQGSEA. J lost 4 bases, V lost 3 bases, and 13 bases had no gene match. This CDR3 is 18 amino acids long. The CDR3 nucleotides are TGCAGCGTTGAGTGGGGACTAGCGGGCGGGTCAGGGTACAATGAGCAGTTCTTC. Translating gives CSVEWGLAGGSGYNEQFF.

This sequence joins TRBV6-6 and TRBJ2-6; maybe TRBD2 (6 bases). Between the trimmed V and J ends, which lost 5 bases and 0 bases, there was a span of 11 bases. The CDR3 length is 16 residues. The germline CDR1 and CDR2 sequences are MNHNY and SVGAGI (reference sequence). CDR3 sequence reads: CASSRDFSSGANVLTF. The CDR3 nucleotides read TGTGCCAGCAGTCGGGACTTCAGCTCTGGGGCCAACGTCCTGACTTTC.

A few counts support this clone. CDR3 nucleotide sequence: TGTGCCAGCAGTTTAGTTTACTCCGGGACAGGCAACACTGAAGCTTTCTTT. The encoded protein is CASSLVYSGTGNTEAFF. The chain recombines TRBV28 with TRBJ1-1; 8 nucleotides align to TRBD1. With V trimmed by 2 bases and J by 2 bases, 10 bases remained unmatched. Germline-derived CDR1 and CDR2 are MDHEN and SYDVKM. This CDR3 spans 17 amino acids.

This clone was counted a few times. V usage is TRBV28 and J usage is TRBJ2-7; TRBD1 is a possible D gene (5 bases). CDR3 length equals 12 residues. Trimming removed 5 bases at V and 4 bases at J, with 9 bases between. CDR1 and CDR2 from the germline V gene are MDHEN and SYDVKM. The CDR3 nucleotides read TGTGCCAGCAGTCAGGGCCCATACGAGCAGTACTTC. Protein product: CASSQGPYEQYF.

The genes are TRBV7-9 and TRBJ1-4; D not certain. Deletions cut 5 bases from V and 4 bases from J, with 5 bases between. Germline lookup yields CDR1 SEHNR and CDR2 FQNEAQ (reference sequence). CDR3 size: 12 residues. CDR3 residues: CASSPLNEKLFF. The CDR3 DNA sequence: TGTGCCAGCAGCCCACTTAATGAAAAACTGTTTTTT.

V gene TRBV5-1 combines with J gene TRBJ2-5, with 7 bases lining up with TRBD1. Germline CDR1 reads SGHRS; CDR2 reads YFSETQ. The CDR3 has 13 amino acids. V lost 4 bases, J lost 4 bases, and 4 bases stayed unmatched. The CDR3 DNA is TGCGCCAGCAGCCCGGGACAGACAGAGACCCAGTACTTC. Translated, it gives CASSPGQTETQYF.

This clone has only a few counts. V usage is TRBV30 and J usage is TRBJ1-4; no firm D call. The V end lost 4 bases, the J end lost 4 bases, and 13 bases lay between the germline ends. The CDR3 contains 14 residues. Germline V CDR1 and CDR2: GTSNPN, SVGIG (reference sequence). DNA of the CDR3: TGTGCCTGGACTAGCTCGCGGGGTAATGAAAAACTGTTTTTT. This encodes CAWTSSRGNEKLFF.

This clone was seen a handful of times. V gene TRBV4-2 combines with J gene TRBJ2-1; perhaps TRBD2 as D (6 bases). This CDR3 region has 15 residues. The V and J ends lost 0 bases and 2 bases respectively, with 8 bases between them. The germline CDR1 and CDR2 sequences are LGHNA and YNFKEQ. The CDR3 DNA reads TGTGCCAGCAGCCAAGATAGCGGCACCTACAATGAGCAGTTCTTC. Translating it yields CASSQDSGTYNEQFF.

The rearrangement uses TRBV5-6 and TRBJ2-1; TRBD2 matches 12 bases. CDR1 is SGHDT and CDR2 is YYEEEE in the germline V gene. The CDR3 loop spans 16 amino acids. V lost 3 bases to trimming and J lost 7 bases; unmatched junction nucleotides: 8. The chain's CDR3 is CASSSTLAGGPNEQFF. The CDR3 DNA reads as TGTGCCAGCAGCTCCACTCTAGCGGGAGGGCCTAATGAGCAGTTCTTC. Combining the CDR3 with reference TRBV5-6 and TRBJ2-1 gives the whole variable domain DAGVTQSPTHLIKTRGQQVTLRCSPKSGHDTVSWYQQALGQGPQFIFQYYEEEERQRGNFPDRFSGHQFPNYSSELNVNALLLGDSALYLCASSSTLAGGPNEQFFGPGTRLTVL.

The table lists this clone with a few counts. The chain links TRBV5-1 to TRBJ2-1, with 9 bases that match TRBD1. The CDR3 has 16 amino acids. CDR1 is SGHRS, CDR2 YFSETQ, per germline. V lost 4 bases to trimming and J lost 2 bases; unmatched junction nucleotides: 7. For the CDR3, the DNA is TGCGCCAGCAGCGTCGGACAGGGGAGCGCCTACAATGAGCAGTTCTTC. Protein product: CASSVGQGSAYNEQFF.

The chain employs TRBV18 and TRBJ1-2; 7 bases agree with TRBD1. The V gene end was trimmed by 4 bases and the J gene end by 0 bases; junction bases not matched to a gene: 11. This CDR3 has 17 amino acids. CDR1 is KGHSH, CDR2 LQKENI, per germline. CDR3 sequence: CASSRGIWDSTNYGYTF. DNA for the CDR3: TGTGCCAGCTCACGAGGGATATGGGACAGTACTAACTATGGCTACACCTTC.

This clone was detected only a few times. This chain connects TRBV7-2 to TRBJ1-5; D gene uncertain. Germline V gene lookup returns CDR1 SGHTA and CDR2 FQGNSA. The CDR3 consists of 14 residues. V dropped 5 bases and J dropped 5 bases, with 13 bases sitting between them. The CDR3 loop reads CASSQRAGDQPQHF. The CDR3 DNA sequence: TGTGCCAGCAGCCAGCGGGCCGGGGATCAGCCCCAGCATTTT.

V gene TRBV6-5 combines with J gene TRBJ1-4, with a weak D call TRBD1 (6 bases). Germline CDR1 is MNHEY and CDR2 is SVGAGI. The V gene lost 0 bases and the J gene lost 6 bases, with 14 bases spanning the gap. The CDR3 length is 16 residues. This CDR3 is CASSYSGRGPHEKLFF. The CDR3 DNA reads TGTGCCAGCAGTTACTCGGGCAGGGGCCCTCATGAAAAACTGTTTTTT.